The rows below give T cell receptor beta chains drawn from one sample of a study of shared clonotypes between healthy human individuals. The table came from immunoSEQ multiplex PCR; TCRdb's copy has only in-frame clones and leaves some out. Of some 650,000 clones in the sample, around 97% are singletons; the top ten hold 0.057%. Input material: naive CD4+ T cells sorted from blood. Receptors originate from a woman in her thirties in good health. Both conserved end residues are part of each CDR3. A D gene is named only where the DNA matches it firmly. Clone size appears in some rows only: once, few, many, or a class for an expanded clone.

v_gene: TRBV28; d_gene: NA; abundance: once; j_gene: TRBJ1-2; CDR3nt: TGTGCCAGCAAAACCCCAACCGGGGGACCAGCTAACTATGGCTACACCTTC; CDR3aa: CASKTPTGGPANYGYTF
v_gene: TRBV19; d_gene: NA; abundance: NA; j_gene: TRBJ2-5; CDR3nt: TGTGCCAGTAGTATGGGAGCGGACCGGGCTTGGGGCCAGTACTTC; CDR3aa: CASSMGADRAWGQYF
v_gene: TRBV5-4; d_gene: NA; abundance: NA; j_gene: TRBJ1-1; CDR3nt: TGTGCCAGCAGCTTGCGGGGCCATGCTTTCTTT; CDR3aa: CASSLRGHAFF
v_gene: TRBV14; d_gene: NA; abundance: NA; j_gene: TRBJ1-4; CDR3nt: TGTGCCAGCAGCCAAGCGGCGCGGGGTTTCGAAAAACTGTTTTTT; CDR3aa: CASSQAARGFEKLFF
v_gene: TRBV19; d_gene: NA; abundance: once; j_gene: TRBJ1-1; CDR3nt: TGTGCCAGTAGTAAATCGCCGGGGGGGCACACTGAAGCTTTCTTT; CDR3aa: CASSKSPGGHTEAFF
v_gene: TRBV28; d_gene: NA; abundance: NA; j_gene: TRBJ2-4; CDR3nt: TGTGCCAGCAGTTTAATGGGGGGAAACATTCAGTACTTC; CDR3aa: CASSLMGGNIQYF
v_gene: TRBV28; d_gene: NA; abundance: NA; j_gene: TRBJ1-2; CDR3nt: TGTGCCAGCAGTTTACAGGGAGTTTACTATGGCTACACCTTC; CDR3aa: CASSLQGVYYGYTF
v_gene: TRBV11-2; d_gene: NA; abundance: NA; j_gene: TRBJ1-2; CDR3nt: TGTGCCAGCAGCCTGGGACAAGGCGGCTACACCTTC; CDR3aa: CASSLGQGGYTF
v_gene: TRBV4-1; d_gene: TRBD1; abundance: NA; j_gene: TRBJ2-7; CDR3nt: TGCGCCAGCAGCCGGGGACAGGGCAACGAGCAGTACTTC; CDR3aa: CASSRGQGNEQYF
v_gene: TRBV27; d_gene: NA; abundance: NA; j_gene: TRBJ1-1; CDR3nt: TGTGCCAGCAGTGCAACGGGACTGATGAACACTGAAGCTTTCTTT; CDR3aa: CASSATGLMNTEAFF
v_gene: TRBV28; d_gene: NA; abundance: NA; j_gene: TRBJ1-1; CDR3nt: TGTGCCAGCAGTTTAGGACCCCTGGGAGGTCTCGGCGTCAACACTGAAGCTTTCTTT; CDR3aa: CASSLGPLGGLGVNTEAFF